This TCR beta chain originates from a study of CD8 T cells in ankylosing spondylitis (dated by TCRdb to 2017 to 2019). Concerning the study at large: The study profiled T cell receptor beta repertoires in healthy donors and ankylosing spondylitis patients to find disease-linked TCR variants. The full study cohort comprised 20 to 30 ankylosing spondylitis patients and 85 to 120 healthy donors. Peripheral blood was sampled, and synovial fluid was additionally collected from ankylosing spondylitis patients.

The run used an Illumina HiSeq 2500. Quantitative 5'-RACE with molecular barcodes was used to prepare TCR beta libraries. The paper's processing steps were these. Disease-linked TCR variants were identified with a new computational method built on a probabilistic model of VDJ rearrangement. The raw public data were reprocessed by TCRdb itself: fastp quality trimming at Q25, MiXCR clonotype calling, in-frame beta chains only. One record per CDR3 amino acid sequence lists the most common genes and DNA. TCRdb, not the original authors, processed these V and J calls. This sample holds 180,000 or so distinct CDR3 sequences; 11% were observed only once. The ten most abundant clones make up under 35% of the sample. V is reduced by 4 bases and J by 2 bases, leaving a spacing of 8 bases between them. From the germline V gene, CDR1 is MNHEY and CDR2 is SVGEGT. Taken from cysteine to phenylalanine, the CDR3 has 13 residues. CDR3 DNA is the only sequence kept; it has 39 bases, read in frame from the first base.

This clonotype was seen repeatedly, ten times or more. Its antigen is not yet known. No quality values exist for individual bases; no much larger clone is one base distant. What the work shows at the level of the full study, not this receptor alone: A TCR beta motif of seven or eight highly homologous amino acid variants appeared characteristic of blood from ankylosing spondylitis patients. Significant enrichment of the disease-linked clones was reported in matched synovial fluid samples from ankylosing spondylitis patients. A CD8+ phenotype was shown by the disease-linked clones, which were found at relatively low frequencies in peripheral blood. Some TCR beta motif variants had previously been reported in synovial fluid and blood of reactive arthritis patients, which suggested common disease-initiation mechanisms.

The chain is made from TRBV6-2 or TRBV6-3 and TRBJ1-1; the D gene is possibly TRBD1, with 5 bases matching. What was sequenced was blood, either unsorted or a sorted T cell fraction (not recorded which). This receptor was obtained from a male donor with ankylosing spondylitis or in good health (not recorded which). The nucleotides are TGTGCCAGCAGTTTTACAGGTAACACTGAAGCTTTCTTT. The encoded protein is CASSFTGNTEAFF.